This TCR beta chain appears in the sequencing data of a study of blood T cells in healthy people across ages. The germline CDR1 and CDR2 sequences are SQVTM and ANQGSEA. This CDR3 has 14 residues. V was trimmed by 4 bases and J by 7 bases, leaving 20 bases between them. On this clonotype: What it binds is not known.

General study points: Aged donors had fewer naive CD4+ cells and lower diversity than long-lived donors.

Through a sample-barcoded 5' primer and a J-beta primer mix, a second PCR was run for roughly 6 to 12 cycles. TCRdb reprocessed the 5' RACE reads via MiXCR and lists one record per CDR3 protein. The sample carries around 690,000 distinct CDR3 sequences, around three fifths recorded once. The specimen was blood. The rearrangement joins TRBV29-1 to TRBJ2-7; unclear D gene. This clonotype was obtained from a man in his 60s in good health. This chain's CDR3 is CSVAQVVADGEQYF. The CDR3 DNA reads TGCAGCGTTGCTCAAGTAGTCGCCGACGGGGAGCAGTACTTC.